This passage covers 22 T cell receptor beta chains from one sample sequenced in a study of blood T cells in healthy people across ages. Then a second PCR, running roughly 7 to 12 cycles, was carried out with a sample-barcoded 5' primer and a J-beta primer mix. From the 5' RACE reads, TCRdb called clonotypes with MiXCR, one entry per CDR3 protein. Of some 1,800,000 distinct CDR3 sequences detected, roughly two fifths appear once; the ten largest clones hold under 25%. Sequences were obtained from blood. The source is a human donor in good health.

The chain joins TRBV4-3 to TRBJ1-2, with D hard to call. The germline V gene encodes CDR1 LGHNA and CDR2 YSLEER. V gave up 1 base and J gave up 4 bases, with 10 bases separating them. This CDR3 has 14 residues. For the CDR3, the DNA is TGCGCCAGCAGCCAAGGAGAGGCCTTCTATGGCTACACCTTC. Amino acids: CASSQGEAFYGYTF.

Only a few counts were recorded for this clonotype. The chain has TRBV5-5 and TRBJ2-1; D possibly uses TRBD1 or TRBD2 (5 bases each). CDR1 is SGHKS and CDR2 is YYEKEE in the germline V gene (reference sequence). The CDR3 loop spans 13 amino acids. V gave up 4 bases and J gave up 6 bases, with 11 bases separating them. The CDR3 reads CASSGGPSNEQFF. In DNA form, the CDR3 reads TGTGCCAGCAGCGGGGGACCTAGCAATGAGCAGTTCTTC.

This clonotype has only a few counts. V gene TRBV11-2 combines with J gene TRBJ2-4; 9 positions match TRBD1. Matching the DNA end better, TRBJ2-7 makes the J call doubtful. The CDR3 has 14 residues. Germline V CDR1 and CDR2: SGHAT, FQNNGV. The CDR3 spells CASTLGQGRYEQYF. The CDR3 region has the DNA TGTGCCAGCACCCTAGGACAGGGGCGTTACGAGCAGTACTTC.

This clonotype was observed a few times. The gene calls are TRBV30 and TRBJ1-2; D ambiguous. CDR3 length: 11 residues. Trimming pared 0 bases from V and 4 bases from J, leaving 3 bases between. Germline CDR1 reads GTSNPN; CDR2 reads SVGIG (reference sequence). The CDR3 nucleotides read TGTGCCTGGAGTGTAAGCTATGGCTACACCTTC. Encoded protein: CAWSVSYGYTF. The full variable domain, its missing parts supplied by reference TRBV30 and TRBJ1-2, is SQTIHQWPATLVQPVGSPLSLECTVEGTSNPNLYWYRQAAGRGLQLLFYSVGIGQISSEVPQNLSASRPQDRQFILSSKKLLLSDSGFYLCAWSVSYGYTFGSGTRLTVV.

The CDR3 here is CASSQDSRGVAQYF. The CDR3, as DNA: TGTGCCAGCAGCCAAGACAGTAGAGGAGTTGCCCAGTACTTC. The V and J genes are TRBV14 and TRBJ2-5; no reliable D call. CDR3 length: 14 residues. Trimming shortened V by 0 bases and J by 9 bases, and 14 bases separated the two germline ends. Germline V CDR1 and CDR2: SGHDN, FVKESK.

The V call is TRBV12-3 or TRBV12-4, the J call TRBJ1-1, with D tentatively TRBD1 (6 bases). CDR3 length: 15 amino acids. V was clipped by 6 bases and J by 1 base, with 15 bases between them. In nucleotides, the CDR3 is TGTGCCAGCAGGAAAAGACGGGGGGCGAACACTGAAGCTTTCTTT. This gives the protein CASRKRRGANTEAFF.

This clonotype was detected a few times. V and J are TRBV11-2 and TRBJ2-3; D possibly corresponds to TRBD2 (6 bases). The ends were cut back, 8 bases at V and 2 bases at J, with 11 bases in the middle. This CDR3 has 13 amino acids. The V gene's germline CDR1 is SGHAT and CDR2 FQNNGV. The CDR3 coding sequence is TGTGCCAGCTCGGGGGTTCTCACAGATACGCAGTATTTT. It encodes CASSGVLTDTQYF.

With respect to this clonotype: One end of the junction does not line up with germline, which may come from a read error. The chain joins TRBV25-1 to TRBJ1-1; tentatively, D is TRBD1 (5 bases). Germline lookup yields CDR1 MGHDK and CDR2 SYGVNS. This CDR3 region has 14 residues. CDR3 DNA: TGTGCCAACAGTGCTCAGGGACGGAACACTGAAGCTTTCTTT. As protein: CANSAQGRNTEAFF.

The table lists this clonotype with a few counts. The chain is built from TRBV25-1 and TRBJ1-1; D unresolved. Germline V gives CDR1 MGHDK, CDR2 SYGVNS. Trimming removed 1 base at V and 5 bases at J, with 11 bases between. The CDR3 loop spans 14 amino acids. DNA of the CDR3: TGTGCCAGCAGTGAATCCGGGCGTGCTACTGAAGCTTTCTTT. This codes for CASSESGRATEAFF.

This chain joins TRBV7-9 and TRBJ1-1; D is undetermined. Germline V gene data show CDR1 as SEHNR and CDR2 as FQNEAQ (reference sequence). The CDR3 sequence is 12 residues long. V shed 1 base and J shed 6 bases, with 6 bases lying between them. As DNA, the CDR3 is TGTGCCAGCAGCTTAGAGATTCCTGAAGCTTTCTTT. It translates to CASSLEIPEAFF.

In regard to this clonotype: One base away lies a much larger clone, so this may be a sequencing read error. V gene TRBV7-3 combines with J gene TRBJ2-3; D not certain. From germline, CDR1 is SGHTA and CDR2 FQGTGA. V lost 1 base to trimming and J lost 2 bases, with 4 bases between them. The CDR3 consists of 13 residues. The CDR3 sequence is CASSLIHTDTQYF. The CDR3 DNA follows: TGTGCCAGCAGCTTAATTCACACAGATACGCAGTATTTT.

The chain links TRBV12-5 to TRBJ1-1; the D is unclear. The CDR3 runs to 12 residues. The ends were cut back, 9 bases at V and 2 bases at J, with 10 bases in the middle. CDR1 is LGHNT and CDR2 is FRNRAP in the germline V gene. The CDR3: CASARSNTEAFF. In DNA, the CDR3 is TGTGCTAGCGCGAGGAGTAACACTGAAGCTTTCTTT.

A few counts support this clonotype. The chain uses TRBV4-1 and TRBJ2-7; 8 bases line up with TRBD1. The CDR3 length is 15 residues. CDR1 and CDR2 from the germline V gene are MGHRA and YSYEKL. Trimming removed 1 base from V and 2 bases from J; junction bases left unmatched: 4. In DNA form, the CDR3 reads TGCGCCAGCAGCCAAGTCGGGACAGGCACCTACGAGCAGTACTTC. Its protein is CASSQVGTGTYEQYF.

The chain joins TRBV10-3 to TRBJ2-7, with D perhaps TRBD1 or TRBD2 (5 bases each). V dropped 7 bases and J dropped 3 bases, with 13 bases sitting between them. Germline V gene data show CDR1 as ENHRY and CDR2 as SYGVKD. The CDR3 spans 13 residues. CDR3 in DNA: TGTGCCATCACTCGGGACGGTGTCTACGAGCAGTACTTC. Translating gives CAITRDGVYEQYF.

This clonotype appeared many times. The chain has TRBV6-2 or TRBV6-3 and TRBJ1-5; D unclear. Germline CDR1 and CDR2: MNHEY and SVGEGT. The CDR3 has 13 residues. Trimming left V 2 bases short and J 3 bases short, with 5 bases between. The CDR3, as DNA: TGTGCCAGCAGTTACGGTCCCAATCAGCCCCAGCATTTT. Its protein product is CASSYGPNQPQHF.

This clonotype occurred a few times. CDR3 region: CSAHGQTFNQPQHF. The DNA for the CDR3 is TGCAGTGCCCACGGACAGACCTTCAATCAGCCCCAGCATTTT. V is TRBV20-1 and J is TRBJ1-5, with D perhaps TRBD1 (6 bases). The CDR3 runs to 14 residues. Germline V gives CDR1 DFQATT, CDR2 SNEGSKA (reference sequence). V was trimmed by 6 bases and J by 3 bases, leaving 15 bases between them.

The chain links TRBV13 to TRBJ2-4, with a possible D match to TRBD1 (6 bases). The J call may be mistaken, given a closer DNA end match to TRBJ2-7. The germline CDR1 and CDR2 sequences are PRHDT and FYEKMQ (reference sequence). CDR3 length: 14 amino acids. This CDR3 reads CASTQRGYPYEQYF. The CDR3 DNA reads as TGTGCCAGCACCCAGAGGGGGTACCCCTACGAGCAGTACTTC.

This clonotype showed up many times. CDR3 loop: CATRRYGGLYSGANVLTF. Here the CDR3 DNA reads TGTGCCACCAGACGGTACGGAGGCCTATACTCTGGGGCCAACGTCCTGACTTTC. The chain links TRBV15 to TRBJ2-6, with D possibly being TRBD2 (5 bases). The V gene lost 6 bases and the J gene lost 0 bases, with 18 bases spanning the gap. Germline lookup yields CDR1 LNHNV and CDR2 YYDKDF (reference sequence). CDR3 length: 18 residues.

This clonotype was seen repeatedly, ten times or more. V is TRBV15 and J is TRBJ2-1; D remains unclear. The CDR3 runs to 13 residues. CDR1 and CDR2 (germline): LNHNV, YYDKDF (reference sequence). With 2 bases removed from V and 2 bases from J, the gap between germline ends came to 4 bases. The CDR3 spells CATSRKPYNEQFF. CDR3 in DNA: TGTGCCACCAGCAGAAAGCCCTACAATGAGCAGTTCTTC.

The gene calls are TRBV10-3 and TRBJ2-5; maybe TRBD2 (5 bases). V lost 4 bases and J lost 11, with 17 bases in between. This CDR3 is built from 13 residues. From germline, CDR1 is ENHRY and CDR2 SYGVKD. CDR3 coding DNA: TGTGCCATCAGTGGCGGACTTGGTGGGGAGCAGTACTTC. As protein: CAISGGLGGEQYF.

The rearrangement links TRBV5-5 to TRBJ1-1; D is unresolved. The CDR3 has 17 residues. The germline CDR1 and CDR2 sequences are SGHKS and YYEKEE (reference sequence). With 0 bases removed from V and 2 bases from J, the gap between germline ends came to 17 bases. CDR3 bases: TGTGCCAGCAGCTTGGGGGCCCGGGTTGGGAGAAACACTGAAGCTTTCTTT. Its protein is CASSLGARVGRNTEAFF.

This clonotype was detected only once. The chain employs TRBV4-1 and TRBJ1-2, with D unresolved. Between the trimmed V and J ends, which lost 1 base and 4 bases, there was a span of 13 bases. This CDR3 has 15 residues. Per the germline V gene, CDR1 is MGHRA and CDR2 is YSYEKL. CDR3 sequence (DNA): TGCGCCAGCAGCCAAGGTCCCCTAGTTGGCTATGGCTACACCTTC. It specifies CASSQGPLVGYGYTF.